One sample yielded the 15 T cell receptor beta chains listed below, sequenced in a study of shared clonotypes between healthy human individuals. Produced via immunoSEQ multiplex PCR; TCRdb's table is partial and in-frame only. The sample lists hundreds of thousands of clones, about 96% occurring once. Input material: naive CD4+ T cells sorted from blood. Subset defined: CD45RA+ positively selected. The source is a woman aged 30 to 39 in good health.

The chain is built from TRBV19 and TRBJ1-5; D not certain. With 7 bases removed from V and 3 bases from J, the gap between germline ends came to 10 bases. The CDR3 sequence is 13 residues long. Per the germline V gene, CDR1 is LNHDA and CDR2 is SQIVND (reference sequence). The CDR3 DNA sequence: TGTGCCAGTATGTACGAACCCAATCAGCCCCAGCATTTT. As protein: CASMYEPNQPQHF.

This sequence joins TRBV7-6 and TRBJ2-1; 7 bases are shared with TRBD1. This CDR3 is built from 15 residues. Germline V gives CDR1 SGHVS, CDR2 FNYEAQ. The V segment lost 4 bases and the J segment 6 bases; nucleotides outside the gene matches: 9. CDR3 bases: TGTGCCAGCAGCTCCCCCCTTCGACAGGGCAATGAGCAGTTCTTC. Its protein product is CASSSPLRQGNEQFF.

The CDR3 DNA reads as TGTGCCAGCAGCCTACCCCTAGGACAGGGTCCGGTGGGTGGCTACACCTTC. Protein: CASSLPLGQGPVGGYTF. The genes are TRBV28 and TRBJ1-2, with TRBD1 matching 8 bases. This CDR3 contains 17 residues. Germline V gene data show CDR1 as MDHEN and CDR2 as SYDVKM. V was pared by 6 bases and J by 7 bases, with 19 bases of the junction left unmatched.

V and J are TRBV9 and TRBJ2-1, with D unresolved. Germline-derived CDR1 and CDR2 are SGDLS and YYNGEE. V lost 0 bases, J lost 9 bases, and 7 bases lay in between. The CDR3 covers 12 residues. Here the CDR3 DNA reads TGTGCCAGCAGCGTAGGGAGCCTTGAGCAGTTCTTC. Translating gives CASSVGSLEQFF. Full variable domain (missing parts from reference TRBV9 and TRBJ2-1): DSGVTQTPKHLITATGQRVTLRCSPRSGDLSVYWYQQSLDQGLQFLIQYYNGEERAKGNILERFSAQQFPDLHSELNLSSLELGDSALYFCASSVGSLEQFFGPGTRLTVL.

V usage is TRBV27 and J usage is TRBJ1-1; no clear D. The CDR3 contains 12 residues. Germline V CDR1 and CDR2: MNHEY, SMNVEV (reference sequence). The V and J ends lost 3 bases and 5 bases respectively, with 7 bases between them. CDR3 in amino acids: CASSFSGTEAFF. CDR3 DNA: TGTGCCAGCAGTTTTTCGGGGACTGAAGCTTTCTTT.

V gene TRBV6-6 combines with J gene TRBJ1-2, with D perhaps TRBD1 (5 bases). Germline assignment: CDR1 MNHNY and CDR2 SVGAGI (reference sequence). The CDR3 is 13 amino acids. V shed 0 bases and J shed 6 bases, with 8 bases lying between them. Written as DNA, the CDR3 is TGTGCCAGCAGTTACTCACCCAGGGATGGCTACACCTTC. Translated: CASSYSPRDGYTF.

The chain combines TRBV18 with TRBJ1-2, with 11 bases matching TRBD1. The V and J ends lost 3 bases and 6 bases, in that order; junction bases with no gene match: 12. Looked up from germline, CDR1 is KGHSH and CDR2 is LQKENI. This CDR3 has 17 amino acids. This CDR3 is CASSPGTGGSRHDGYTF. CDR3 bases: TGTGCCAGCTCACCGGGGACAGGGGGTTCAAGACATGATGGCTACACCTTC.

This chain uses TRBV19 with TRBJ1-5; unclear D gene. Deletions cut 8 bases from V and 6 bases from J, with 20 bases between. Per the germline V gene, CDR1 is LNHDA and CDR2 is SQIVND (reference sequence). This CDR3 region has 15 residues. The CDR3 reads CASSPPSSGSQPQHF. For the CDR3, the DNA is TGTGCCAGTTCCCCCCCCTCGTCCGGGTCTCAGCCCCAGCATTTT.

The chain recombines TRBV28 with TRBJ2-4, with D possibly being TRBD2 (6 bases). The CDR3 contains 12 residues. With 7 bases removed from V and 4 bases from J, the gap between germline ends came to 8 bases. Germline V gene lookup returns CDR1 MDHEN and CDR2 SYDVKM. The CDR3 reads CASTRGKNIQYF. As DNA, the CDR3 is TGTGCCAGCACCCGGGGGAAAAACATTCAGTACTTC.

CDR3 sequence reads: CASSSLAGAQETQYF. Written as DNA, the CDR3 is TGTGCCAGCAGTTCACTTGCGGGAGCCCAAGAGACCCAGTACTTC. This chain connects TRBV27 to TRBJ2-5; 7 bases map to TRBD2. Trimming cost V 4 bases and J 1 base; bases outside gene matches: 6. The CDR3 contains 15 residues. CDR1 MNHEY and CDR2 SMNVEV come from the germline V gene (reference sequence).

The V and J genes are TRBV10-2 and TRBJ1-2; tentatively, D is TRBD1 (5 bases). Germline CDR1 is WSHSY and CDR2 is SAAADI. CDR3 length equals 16 residues. V was pared by 7 bases and J by 4 bases, with 22 bases between. The CDR3 region is CASTPGGGSIGYGYTF. The CDR3, as DNA: TGCGCCAGCACCCCTGGCGGGGGGTCCATCGGCTATGGCTACACCTTC.

This clone was detected once. V usage is TRBV14 and J usage is TRBJ1-5; 9 bases fit TRBD1. V dropped 4 bases and J dropped 6; count of bases not matched to a gene: 19. The CDR3 consists of 19 residues. The V gene's germline CDR1 is SGHDN and CDR2 FVKESK. The CDR3 nucleotides read TGTGCCAGCAGCCCAGACGTTGATTGGGACAGGGCAAAAGGTCAGCCCCAGCATTTT. Translated: CASSPDVDWDRAKGQPQHF.

The gene calls are TRBV5-1 and TRBJ2-1; possibly TRBD2 for D (6 bases). Looked up from germline, CDR1 is SGHRS and CDR2 is YFSETQ. V gave up 4 bases and J gave up 2 bases, with 16 bases separating them. This CDR3 has 16 residues. The CDR3 loop is CASSRKGRTTYNEQFF. The CDR3 nucleotides read TGCGCCAGCAGCAGGAAAGGGAGGACAACCTACAATGAGCAGTTCTTC.

The V call is TRBV27, the J call TRBJ2-1, with 9 bases lining up with TRBD2. This CDR3 is built from 15 residues. V dropped 6 bases and J dropped 2; count of bases not matched to a gene: 5. Per the germline V gene, CDR1 is MNHEY and CDR2 is SMNVEV (reference sequence). The CDR3 protein is CASRKAGGPYNEQFF. CDR3 coding DNA: TGTGCCAGCAGAAAAGCGGGAGGTCCCTACAATGAGCAGTTCTTC.

The V and J genes are TRBV5-1 and TRBJ1-5; D is ambiguous. V was clipped by 0 bases and J by 0 bases, with 7 bases between them. CDR1 is SGHRS and CDR2 is YFSETQ in the germline V gene. The CDR3 is made up of 15 amino acids. In DNA, the CDR3 is TGCGCCAGCAGCTTGGGGCCGACTAGCAATCAGCCCCAGCATTTT. Translating it yields CASSLGPTSNQPQHF. Full variable domain (missing parts from reference TRBV5-1 and TRBJ1-5): KAGVTQTPRYLIKTRGQQVTLSCSPISGHRSVSWYQQTPGQGLQFLFEYFSETQRNKGNFPGRFSGRQFSNSRSEMNVSTLELGDSALYLCASSLGPTSNQPQHFGDGTRLSIL.